A single sample gave rise to the 8 T cell receptor beta chains below, sequenced in a study of blood T cell repertoires in COVID-19. Sequencing was performed with immunoSEQ multiplex PCR; in TCRdb, only in-frame clones are kept and a portion is missing. This table holds about 150,000 clones, 75% to 90% found once. The sample taken for sequencing was PBMCs or T cells enriched from blood (not recorded which). These receptors all come from a man aged 45 to 65 who had recovered from COVID-19.

The V and J genes are TRBV27 and TRBJ1-5, with D perhaps TRBD1 (5 bases). V dropped 5 bases and J dropped 2 bases, with 13 bases sitting between them. The length of the CDR3 is 15 residues. Germline CDR1 and CDR2: MNHEY and SMNVEV (reference sequence). Here the CDR3 reads CASSKQGRGNQPQHF. The CDR3 coding sequence is TGTGCCAGCAGTAAGCAGGGTCGGGGCAATCAGCCCCAGCATTTT.

This clone has a handful of counts. The chain combines TRBV18 with TRBJ1-2; 8 nucleotides match TRBD1. CDR3 length: 17 residues. In germline, CDR1 is KGHSH, CDR2 LQKENI. Unmatched junction bases numbered 14, after V lost 1 base and J lost 7 bases. The CDR3 loop is CASSPRSQQGGAGGYTF. The CDR3 DNA reads as TGTGCCAGCTCACCACGGAGTCAACAGGGGGGGGCAGGTGGCTACACCTTC.

This clone was found once. The genes are TRBV24-1 and TRBJ1-1, with D unclear. CDR1 and CDR2 from the germline V gene are KGHDR and SFDVKD. This CDR3 is built from 15 residues. V lost 0 bases and J lost 0, with 7 bases in between. The CDR3 nucleotides are TGTGCCACCAGTGATTTGATTGCAGTGAACACTGAAGCTTTCTTT. It encodes CATSDLIAVNTEAFF.

The CDR3 DNA reads TGCGCCAGCAGCCAAAGGCAGGGGCGGGGGGAGTACCAAGAGACCCAGTACTTC. Protein product: CASSQRQGRGEYQETQYF. This rearrangement joins TRBV4-1 to TRBJ2-5, with TRBD2 identical over 8 bases. J lost 0 bases, V lost 2 bases, and 11 bases had no gene match. The CDR3 runs to 18 residues. CDR1 MGHRA and CDR2 YSYEKL come from the germline V gene.

The rearrangement links TRBV7-2 to TRBJ1-2; 7 nucleotides line up with TRBD1. Looked up from germline, CDR1 is SGHTA and CDR2 is FQGNSA. The CDR3 consists of 13 residues. The ends lost 5 bases at V and 7 bases at J; junction bases unmatched: 7. The CDR3 nucleotides read TGTGCCAGCAGCCCACAGGGGACTGGTGGCTACACCTTC. Translating gives CASSPQGTGGYTF.

This chain links TRBV21-1 with TRBJ2-3; the listed D gene, TRBD2, was not tested against the DNA. TRBV21-1 is flagged as a pseudogene. This CDR3 is built from 17 residues. CDR3 sequence reads: CASSNGTSGRVEDTQYF. Here the CDR3 DNA reads TGTGCCAGCAGCAACGGGACTAGCGGGAGGGTAGAAGATACGCAGTATTTT.

This clone showed up just a few times. The V and J genes are TRBV28 and TRBJ1-2; TRBD1 is a possible D gene (6 bases). The V gene's germline CDR1 is MDHEN and CDR2 SYDVKM. The CDR3 runs to 19 residues. V was shortened by 6 bases and J by 4 bases, with 30 bases between the two germline ends. DNA for the CDR3: TGTGCCAGCAGCACCACTCTATTTACTCCGGGACAAACCACCTATGGCTACACCTTC. Translating it yields CASSTTLFTPGQTTYGYTF.

V and J are TRBV21-1 and TRBJ2-3; TRBD2, the table's D call, lacks a check against the DNA. TRBV21-1 is classified as a pseudogene. This CDR3 has 15 amino acids. The CDR3 nucleotides are TGTGCCAGCAGCCCAGAGGGAACTCGCACAGATACGCAGTATTTT. It yields the protein CASSPEGTRTDTQYF.